This T cell receptor (beta chain) was found in a study of T cell responses to AZD1222 COVID-19 vaccine. Study-wide results and caveats: Repertoires were obtained solely post-peak T cell response.

In germline, CDR1 is LGHNA, CDR2 YSLEER. Trimming shortened V by 0 bases and J by 6 bases, and 8 bases separated the two germline ends. The CDR3 has 13 amino acids. Regarding this clone: Its antigen is undetermined.

Assay used: immunoSEQ multiplex PCR; TCRdb lists only in-frame clones, some missing. The sample shows 160,000 or so clones, about 91% of them seen only once. The TCR comes from an adult in good health. The source material was peripheral blood, sampled on day 0 of AZD1222 vaccination. The chain is built from TRBV4-3 and TRBJ1-1; D uncertain. CDR3 region: CASSQDLGAEAFF. The CDR3 DNA reads as TGCGCCAGCAGCCAAGATCTTGGGGCTGAAGCTTTCTTT.